This entry is about one T cell receptor (beta chain). What it recognizes is unknown. The primer mix had 60 Vbeta and 13 Jbeta primers. The data were produced by immunoSEQ multiplex PCR, yet TCRdb's version contains in-frame clones alone and is incomplete. This sample has more than 150,000 clones, with over 65% found just once. The data originate from a study of cytomegalovirus exposure and HLA in healthy donors. The study, taken as a whole, reports: Productive rates of about 90% or about 30% were seen for most TCR beta V segments in an earlier analysis. Using the classifier, cytomegalovirus status was reportedly diagnosed with high specificity and sensitivity. It has been reported that TCR beta sequences accurately predicted the HLA-A and HLA-B alleles of most subjects.

The germline V gene has CDR1 SEHNR and CDR2 FQNEAQ (reference sequence). The CDR3 is made up of 15 amino acids. Deletions cut 0 bases from V and 0 bases from J, with 8 bases between. The origin of this receptor is a man between 18 and 29 years old in good health and CMV-seronegative. The sequencing sample was made of PBMCs. The chain uses TRBV7-9 and TRBJ2-5; D is perhaps TRBD2 (6 bases). Written as DNA, the CDR3 is TGTGCCAGCAGCTTAGCCTGGGACTACCAAGAGACCCAGTACTTC. It codes for CASSLAWDYQETQYF.